This T cell receptor beta chain stems from a study of cytomegalovirus exposure and HLA in healthy donors. About this clone: Its specificity is not known.

The CDR3 runs 13 residues. Germline values: CDR1 WNHNN, CDR2 SYGVQD (reference sequence). The ends were cut back, 4 bases at V and 5 bases at J, with 11 bases in the middle. The PCR used 60 Vbeta and 13 Jbeta primers. Libraries were prepared by immunoSEQ multiplex PCR; TCRdb keeps only in-frame clonotypes and omits some of them. The sample yields 100,000 or so clones, 77% seen once. Study-level results: It was reportedly the case that the classifier diagnosed cytomegalovirus status with high specificity and sensitivity.

Sequencing was done on a sample of PBMCs. This sequence joins TRBV10-1 and TRBJ2-5; D is unresolved. The source of this sequence is a man aged 35 to 55 in good health and CMV-seropositive. CDR3 nucleotide sequence: TGCGCCAGCAGTGGTACCACCAGGGAGACCCAGTACTTC. The encoded protein is CASSGTTRETQYF.